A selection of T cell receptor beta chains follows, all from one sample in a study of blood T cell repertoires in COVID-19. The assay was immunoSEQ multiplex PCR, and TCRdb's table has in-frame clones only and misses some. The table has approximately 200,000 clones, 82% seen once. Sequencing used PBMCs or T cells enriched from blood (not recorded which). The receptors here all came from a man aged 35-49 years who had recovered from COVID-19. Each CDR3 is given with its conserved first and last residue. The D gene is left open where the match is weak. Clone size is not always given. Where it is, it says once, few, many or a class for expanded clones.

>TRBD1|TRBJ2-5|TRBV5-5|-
TGTGCCAGCAGTTTCTCTTCCGGGACAGGGGTAATGGGGGAGACCCAGTACTTC
CASSFSSGTGVMGETQYF
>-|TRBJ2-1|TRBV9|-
TGTGCCAGCAGCGTAGCGATTCAGTACCATGAGCAGTTCTTC
CASSVAIQYHEQFF
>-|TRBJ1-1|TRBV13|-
TGTGCCAGCAGCTTAGACAGGGAAGCTTTCTTT
CASSLDREAFF
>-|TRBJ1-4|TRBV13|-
TGTGCCAGCAGCAGTCGGGGGACCCCAAATGAAAAACTGTTTTTT
CASSSRGTPNEKLFF
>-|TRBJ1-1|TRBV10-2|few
TGCGCCAGCAGCGAGGACAGAACGGCTTTCTTT
CASSEDRTAFF
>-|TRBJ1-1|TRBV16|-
TGTGCCAGCAGCCAATCTAGTGGGGGAGGCACTGAAGCTTTCTTT
CASSQSSGGGTEAFF
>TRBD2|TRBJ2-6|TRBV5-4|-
TGTGCCAGCAGCTTGTTTAGCGGGAGCTCTGGGGCCAACGTCCTGACTTTC
CASSLFSGSSGANVLTF
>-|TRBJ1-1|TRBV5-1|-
TGCGCCAGCAGCTTCTTCGACTTCGATCCTGAAGCTTTCTTT
CASSFFDFDPEAFF
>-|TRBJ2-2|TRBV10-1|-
TGCGCCACCGGCCGGGGACAAGACACCGGGGAGCTGTTTTTT
CATGRGQDTGELFF
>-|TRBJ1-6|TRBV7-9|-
TGTGCCAGCAGCTTATGGGGGGAATTCTATAATTCACCCCTCCACTTT
CASSLWGEFYNSPLHF
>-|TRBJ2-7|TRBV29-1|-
TGCAGCGTCTCGTGGTCGAGCTCCTACGAGCAGTACTTC
CSVSWSSSYEQYF
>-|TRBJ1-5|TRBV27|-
TGTGCCAGCAGTTTATGGGGGCCCAATCAGCCCCAGCATTTT
CASSLWGPNQPQHF
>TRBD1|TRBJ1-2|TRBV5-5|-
TGTGCCAGCAGCTCACAGGGGGCGCGGGGGTTCTATGGCTACACCTTC
CASSSQGARGFYGYTF
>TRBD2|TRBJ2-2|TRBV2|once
TGTGCCAGCAGGACAAGCCTAGCGGGAGGGCCGAACACCGGGGAGCTGTTTTTT
CASRTSLAGGPNTGELFF
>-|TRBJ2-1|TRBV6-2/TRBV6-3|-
TGTGCCAGCAGTTCCTATACAGGGTACAATGAGCAGTTCTTC
CASSSYTGYNEQFF
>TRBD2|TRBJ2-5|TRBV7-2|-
TGTGCCAGCAGCGCGCTAGCGGGTCAGACCCAGTACTTC
CASSALAGQTQYF
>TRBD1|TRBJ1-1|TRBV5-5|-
TGTGCCACTAGGGGACAGCTTGGAACTGAAGCTTTCTTT
CATRGQLGTEAFF
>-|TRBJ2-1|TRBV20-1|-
TGCAGTGCTAGAGATCCGAATGAGCAGTTCTTC
CSARDPNEQFF
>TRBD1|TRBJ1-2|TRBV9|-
TGTGCCAGCAGCACTTGGACAGGGAACTATGGCTACACCTTC
CASSTWTGNYGYTF
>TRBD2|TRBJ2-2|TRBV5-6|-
TGTGCCAGCAGCTGGGGGGGTAGCCCCGACACCGGGGAGCTGTTTTTT
CASSWGGSPDTGELFF
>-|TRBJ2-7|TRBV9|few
TGTGCCAGCAGCGTAGGGGGAGGACAGGCCTACGAGCAGTACTTC
CASSVGGGQAYEQYF
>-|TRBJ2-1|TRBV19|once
TGTGCCATCGCGACGAGAGGCAATGAGCAGTTCTTC
CAIATRGNEQFF
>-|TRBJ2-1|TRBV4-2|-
TGTGCCAGCAGCCGAAGAGTGTTAACGATCTACAATGAGCAGTTCTTC
CASSRRVLTIYNEQFF
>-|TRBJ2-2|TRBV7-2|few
TGTGCCAGCAGTTTGGGAGGTTCTTACCGGGAGCTGTTTTTT
CASSLGGSYRELFF
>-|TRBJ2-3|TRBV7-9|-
TGTGCCAGCAGCTCTAACCAACTCACAGATACGCAGTATTTT
CASSSNQLTDTQYF
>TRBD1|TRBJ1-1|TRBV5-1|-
TGCGCCAGCAGCTCCGGGACAGGTAACACTGAAGCTTTCTTT
CASSSGTGNTEAFF
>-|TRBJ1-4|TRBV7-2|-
TGTGCCAGCAGCTTAGTTCGGAGTAATGAAAAACTGTTTTTT
CASSLVRSNEKLFF
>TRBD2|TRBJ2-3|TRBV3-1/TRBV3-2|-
TGTGCCAGCAGCCGCGGACTAGCGGGTTTCACAGATACGCAGTATTTT
CASSRGLAGFTDTQYF
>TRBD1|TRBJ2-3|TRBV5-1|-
TGCGCCAGCGGACAACAGGGGGGCACCGTTGATACGCAGTATTTT
CASGQQGGTVDTQYF
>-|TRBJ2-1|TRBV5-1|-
TGCGCCAGCAAGAGAAGTGAGACCTACAATGAGCAGTTCTTC
CASKRSETYNEQFF
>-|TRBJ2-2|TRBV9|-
TGTGCCAGCAGCGTAGCGGCGGGGAGGACCGGGGAGCTGTTTTTT
CASSVAAGRTGELFF
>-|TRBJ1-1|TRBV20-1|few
TGCAGTGCTAGTTCGGACAATCTGAACACTGAAGCTTTCTTT
CSASSDNLNTEAFF
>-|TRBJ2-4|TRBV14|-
TGTGCCAGCAGCCCCCTCGGGGAGGCGGGCATTCAGTACTTC
CASSPLGEAGIQYF
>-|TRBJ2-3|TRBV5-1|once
TGCGCCAGCAGCTTGGGTCCAGTCACAGATACGCAGTATTTT
CASSLGPVTDTQYF
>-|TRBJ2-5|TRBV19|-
TGTGCCAGTAGTATAGGGACAGCCCAAGAGACCCAGTACTTC
CASSIGTAQETQYF
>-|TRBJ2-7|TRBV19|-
TGTGCCAGTAGCCAACCGCTGAGCGAGCAGTACTTC
CASSQPLSEQYF
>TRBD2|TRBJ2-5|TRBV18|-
TGTGCCAGCTCACAGAAAAGAGGGACTAGCGGTCTCCAAGAGACCCAGTACTTC
CASSQKRGTSGLQETQYF
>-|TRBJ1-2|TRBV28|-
TGTGCCAGCAGTTTCGGGGGTCCTCCCGCGGACTATGGCTACACCTTC
CASSFGGPPADYGYTF
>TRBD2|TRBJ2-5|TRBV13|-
TGTGCCAGCAGCTCTCGGGAGGACCAAGAGACCCAGTACTTC
CASSSREDQETQYF
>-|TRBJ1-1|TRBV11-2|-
TGTGCCAGCAGCTTATCAGTTGCGAACACTGAAGCTTTCTTT
CASSLSVANTEAFF
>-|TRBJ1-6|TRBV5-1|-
TGCGCCAGCAGCTTGCTTCAGGGGCAATCACCCCTCCACTTT
CASSLLQGQSPLHF
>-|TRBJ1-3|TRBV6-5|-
TGTGCCAGCACTACATCAGGGGCCCCTGGAAACACCATATATTTT
CASTTSGAPGNTIYF
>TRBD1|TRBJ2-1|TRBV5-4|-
TGTGCCAGCAGCTTGGGGGGACAGGGGTACAATGAGCAGTTCTTC
CASSLGGQGYNEQFF
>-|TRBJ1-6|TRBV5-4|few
TGTGCCAGCACCACGGGGGGGAATTCACCCCTCCACTTT
CASTTGGNSPLHF
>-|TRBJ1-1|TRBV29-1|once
TGCAGCGTTGATGAGGCCATGAACACTGAAGCTTTCTTT
CSVDEAMNTEAFF
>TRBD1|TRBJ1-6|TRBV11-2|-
TGTGCCAGCAGCTTATATGGGACAGGACCAAGCTCCTATAATTCACCCCTCCACTTT
CASSLYGTGPSSYNSPLHF
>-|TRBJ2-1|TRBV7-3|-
TGTGCCAGCAGCCAAACCGGGTCTCACAATGAGCAGTTCTTC
CASSQTGSHNEQFF